This T cell receptor (beta chain) is drawn from a study of Tregs in tolerant kidney transplant recipients. Study-wide findings and caveats: Changing PCR primers prevented nucleotide comparison between some patients' samples. In tolerant patients, donor-specific Tregs outgrew total Tregs, suggesting antigen-driven expansion.

The assay was immunoSEQ multiplex PCR, and TCRdb's table has in-frame clones only and misses some. The sample comprises roughly 64,000 clones, 98% of which are singletons, and 0.34% rests with the top ten. From germline, CDR1 is SGHRS and CDR2 YFSETQ. V was shortened by 3 bases and J by 4 bases, with 11 bases between the two germline ends. This CDR3 is built from 14 residues. Notes on this clone: The antigen remains undetermined.

The chain combines TRBV5-1 with TRBJ2-1, with a weak D call TRBD1 (6 bases). The sample here was Tregs from blood, taken before the transplant. The TCR sequence derives from a human donor who received a combined kidney and bone marrow transplant. CDR3 nucleotide sequence: TGCGCCAGCAGCTCACAGGGAAAATACAATGAGCAGTTCTTC. Amino acids: CASSSQGKYNEQFF.